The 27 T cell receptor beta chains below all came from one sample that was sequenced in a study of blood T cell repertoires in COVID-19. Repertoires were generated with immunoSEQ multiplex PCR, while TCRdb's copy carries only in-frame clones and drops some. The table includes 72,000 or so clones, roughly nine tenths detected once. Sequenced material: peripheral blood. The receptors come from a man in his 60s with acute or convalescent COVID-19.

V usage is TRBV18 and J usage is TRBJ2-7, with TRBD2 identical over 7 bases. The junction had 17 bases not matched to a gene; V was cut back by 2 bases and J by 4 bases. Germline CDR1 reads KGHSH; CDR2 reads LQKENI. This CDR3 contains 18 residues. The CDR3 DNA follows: TGTGCCAGCTCACCATCGACTGGGGGGGACGGATTTCGTTACGAGCAGTACTTC. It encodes CASSPSTGGDGFRYEQYF.

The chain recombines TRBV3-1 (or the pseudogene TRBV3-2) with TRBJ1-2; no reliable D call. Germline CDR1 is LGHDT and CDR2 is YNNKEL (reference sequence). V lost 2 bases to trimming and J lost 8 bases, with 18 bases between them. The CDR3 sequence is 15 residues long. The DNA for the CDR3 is TGTGCCAGCAGCCAACGTGGACCGGGGAGAGGAGGCTACACCTTC. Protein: CASSQRGPGRGGYTF.

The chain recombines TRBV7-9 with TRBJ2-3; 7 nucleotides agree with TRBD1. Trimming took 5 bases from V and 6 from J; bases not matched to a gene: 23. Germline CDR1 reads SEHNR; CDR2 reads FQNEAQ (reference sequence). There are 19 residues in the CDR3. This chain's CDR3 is CASSHDRASSDHSPDTQYF. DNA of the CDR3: TGTGCCAGCAGCCACGACAGGGCTTCTTCCGATCATAGTCCCGATACGCAGTATTTT.

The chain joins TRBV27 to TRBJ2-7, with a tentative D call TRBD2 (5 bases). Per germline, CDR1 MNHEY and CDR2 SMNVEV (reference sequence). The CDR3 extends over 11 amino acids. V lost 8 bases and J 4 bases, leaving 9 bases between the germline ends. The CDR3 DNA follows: TGTGCCAGCTGGGGAGCTTACGAGCAGTACTTC. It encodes CASWGAYEQYF.

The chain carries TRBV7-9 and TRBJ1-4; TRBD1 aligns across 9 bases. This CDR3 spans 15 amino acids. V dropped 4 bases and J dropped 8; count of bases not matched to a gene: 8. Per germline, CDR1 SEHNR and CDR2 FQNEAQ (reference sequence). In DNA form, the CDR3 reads TGTGCCAGCAGCTCCTTAGGACAGGGGAAAGAAAAACTGTTTTTT. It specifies CASSSLGQGKEKLFF.

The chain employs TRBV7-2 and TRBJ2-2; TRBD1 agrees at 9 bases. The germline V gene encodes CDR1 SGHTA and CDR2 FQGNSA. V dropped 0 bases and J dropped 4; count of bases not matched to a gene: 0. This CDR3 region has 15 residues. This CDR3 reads CASSLATGGTGELFF. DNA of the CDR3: TGTGCCAGCAGCTTAGCGACAGGGGGCACCGGGGAGCTGTTTTTT.

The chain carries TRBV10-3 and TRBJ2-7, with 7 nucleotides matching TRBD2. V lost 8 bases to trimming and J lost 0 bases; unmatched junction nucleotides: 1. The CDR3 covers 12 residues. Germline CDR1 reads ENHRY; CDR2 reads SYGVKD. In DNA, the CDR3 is TGTGCCATCGCGGGAGTCTCCTACGAGCAGTACTTC. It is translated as CAIAGVSYEQYF.

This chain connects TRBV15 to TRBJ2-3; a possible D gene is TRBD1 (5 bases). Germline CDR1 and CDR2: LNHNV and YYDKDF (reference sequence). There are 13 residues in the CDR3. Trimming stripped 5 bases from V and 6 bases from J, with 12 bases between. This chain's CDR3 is CATSPRGADTQYF. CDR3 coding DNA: TGTGCCACCAGCCCCCGTGGGGCGGATACGCAGTATTTT.

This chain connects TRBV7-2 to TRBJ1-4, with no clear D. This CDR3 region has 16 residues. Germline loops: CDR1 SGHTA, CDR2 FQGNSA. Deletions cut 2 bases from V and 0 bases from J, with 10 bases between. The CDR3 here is CASSLTTRATNEKLFF. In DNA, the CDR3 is TGTGCCAGCAGCTTAACGACAAGAGCAACTAATGAAAAACTGTTTTTT. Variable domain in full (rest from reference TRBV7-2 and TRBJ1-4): GAGVSQSPSNKVTEKGKDVELRCDPISGHTALYWYRQSLGQGLEFLIYFQGNSAPDKSGLPSDRFSAERTGGSVSTLTIQRTQQEDSAVYLCASSLTTRATNEKLFFGSGTQLSVL.

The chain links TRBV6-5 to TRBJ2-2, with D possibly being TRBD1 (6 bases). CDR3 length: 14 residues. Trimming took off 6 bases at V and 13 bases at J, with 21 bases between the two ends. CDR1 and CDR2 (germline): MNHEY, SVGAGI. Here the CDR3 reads CASSPNLDSPRLFF. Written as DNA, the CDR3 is TGTGCCAGCAGCCCCAATTTGGACAGTCCAAGGCTGTTTTTT.

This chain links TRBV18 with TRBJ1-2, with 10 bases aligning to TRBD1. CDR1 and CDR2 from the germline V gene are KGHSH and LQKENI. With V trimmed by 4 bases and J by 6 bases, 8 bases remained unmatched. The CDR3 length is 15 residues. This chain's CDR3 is CASSLPGQGLDGYTF. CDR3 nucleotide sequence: TGTGCCAGCTCACTTCCGGGACAGGGGCTTGATGGCTACACCTTC. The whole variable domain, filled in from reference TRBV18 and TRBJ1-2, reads NAGVMQNPRHLVRRRGQEARLRCSPMKGHSHVYWYRQLPEEGLKFMVYLQKENIIDESGMPKERFSAEFPKEGPSILRIQQVVRGDSAAYFCASSLPGQGLDGYTFGSGTRLTVV.

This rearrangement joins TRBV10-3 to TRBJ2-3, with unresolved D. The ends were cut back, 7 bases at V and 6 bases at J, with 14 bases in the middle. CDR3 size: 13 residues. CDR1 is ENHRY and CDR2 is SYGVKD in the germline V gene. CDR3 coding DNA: TGTGCCATCAAGGAGTCAAAAGCTGATACGCAGTATTTT. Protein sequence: CAIKESKADTQYF.

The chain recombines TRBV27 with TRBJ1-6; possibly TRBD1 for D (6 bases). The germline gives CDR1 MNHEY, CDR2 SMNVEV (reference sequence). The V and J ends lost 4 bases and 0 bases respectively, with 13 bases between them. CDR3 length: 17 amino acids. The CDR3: CASSSNRESSYNSPLHF. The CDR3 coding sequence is TGTGCCAGCAGTTCTAACAGGGAGAGCTCCTATAATTCACCCCTCCACTTT.

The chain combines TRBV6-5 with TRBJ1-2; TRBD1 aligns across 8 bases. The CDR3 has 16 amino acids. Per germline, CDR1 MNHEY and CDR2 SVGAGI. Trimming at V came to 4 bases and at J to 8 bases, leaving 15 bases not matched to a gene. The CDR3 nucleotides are TGTGCCAGCAGTTCGACCTGGGGGTCAGGGGGCAGGGGCTACACCTTC. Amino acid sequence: CASSSTWGSGGRGYTF.

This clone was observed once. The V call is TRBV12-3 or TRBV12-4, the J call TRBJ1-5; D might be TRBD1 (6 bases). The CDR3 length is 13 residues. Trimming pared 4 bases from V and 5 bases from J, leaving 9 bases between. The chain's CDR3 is CASSWGPDQPQHF. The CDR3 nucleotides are TGTGCCAGCAGTTGGGGGCCCGATCAGCCCCAGCATTTT.

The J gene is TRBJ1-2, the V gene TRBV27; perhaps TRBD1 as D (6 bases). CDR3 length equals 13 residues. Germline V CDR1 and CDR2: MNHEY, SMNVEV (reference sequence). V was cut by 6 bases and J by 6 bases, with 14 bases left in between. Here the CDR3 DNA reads TGTGCCAGCAGCTCGACAGGTGCCCATGGCTACACCTTC. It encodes CASSSTGAHGYTF.

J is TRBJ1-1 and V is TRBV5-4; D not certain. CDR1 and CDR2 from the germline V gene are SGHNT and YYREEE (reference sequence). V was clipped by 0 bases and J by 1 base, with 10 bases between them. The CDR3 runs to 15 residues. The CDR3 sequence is CASSLGGLGNTEAFF. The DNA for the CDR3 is TGTGCCAGCAGCTTGGGAGGGCTCGGGAACACTGAAGCTTTCTTT.

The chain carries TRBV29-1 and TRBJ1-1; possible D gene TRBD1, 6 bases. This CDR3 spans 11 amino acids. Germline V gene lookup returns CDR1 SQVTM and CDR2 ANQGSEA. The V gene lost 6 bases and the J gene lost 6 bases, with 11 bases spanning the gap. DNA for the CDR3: TGCAGCGTCCACAGGGAAGCTGAAGCTTTCTTT. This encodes CSVHREAEAFF.

The CDR3 here is CAQTATSGGHNEQFF. CDR3 nucleotides: TGTGCCCAAACCGCGACTAGCGGGGGCCACAATGAGCAGTTCTTC. The chain links TRBV30 to TRBJ2-1, with 12 bases that match TRBD2. The germline V gene encodes CDR1 GTSNPN and CDR2 SVGIG (reference sequence). The V gene end was trimmed by 8 bases and the J gene end by 5 bases; junction bases not matched to a gene: 10. This CDR3 has 15 residues.

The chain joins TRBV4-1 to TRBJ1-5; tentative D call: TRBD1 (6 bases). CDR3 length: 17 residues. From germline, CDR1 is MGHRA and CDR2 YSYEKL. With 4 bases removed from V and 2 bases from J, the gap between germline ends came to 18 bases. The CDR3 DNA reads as TGCGCCAGCAGCCCAGCAGGGGACCCCCTCGGCAATCAGCCCCAGCATTTT. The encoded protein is CASSPAGDPLGNQPQHF.

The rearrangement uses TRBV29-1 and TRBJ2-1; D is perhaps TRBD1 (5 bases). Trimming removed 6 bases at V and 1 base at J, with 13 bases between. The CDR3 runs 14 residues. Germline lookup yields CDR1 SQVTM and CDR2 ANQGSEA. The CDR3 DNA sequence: TGCAGCGTGAGCAGGGCAGGGTCCTACAATGAGCAGTTCTTC. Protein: CSVSRAGSYNEQFF.

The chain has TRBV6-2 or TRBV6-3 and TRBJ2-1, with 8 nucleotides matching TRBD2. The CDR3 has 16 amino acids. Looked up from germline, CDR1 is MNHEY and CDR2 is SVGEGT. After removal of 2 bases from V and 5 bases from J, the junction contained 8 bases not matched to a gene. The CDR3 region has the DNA TGTGCCAGCAGTTACCGACGGGGGGGCCTCGACAATGAGCAGTTCTTC. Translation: CASSYRRGGLDNEQFF.

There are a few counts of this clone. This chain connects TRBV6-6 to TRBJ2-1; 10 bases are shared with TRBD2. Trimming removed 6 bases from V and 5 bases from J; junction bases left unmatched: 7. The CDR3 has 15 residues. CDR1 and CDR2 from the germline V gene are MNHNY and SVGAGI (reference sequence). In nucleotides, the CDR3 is TGTGCCAGCAGACCGCCTAGCGGGGGACACAATGAGCAGTTCTTC. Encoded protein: CASRPPSGGHNEQFF.

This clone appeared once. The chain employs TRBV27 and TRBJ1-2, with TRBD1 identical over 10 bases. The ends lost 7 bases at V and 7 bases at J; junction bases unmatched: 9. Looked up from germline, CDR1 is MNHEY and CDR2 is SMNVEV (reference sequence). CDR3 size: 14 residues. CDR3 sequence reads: CASTKPGQGTGYTF. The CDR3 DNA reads TGTGCCAGCACCAAACCGGGACAGGGGACTGGCTACACCTTC.

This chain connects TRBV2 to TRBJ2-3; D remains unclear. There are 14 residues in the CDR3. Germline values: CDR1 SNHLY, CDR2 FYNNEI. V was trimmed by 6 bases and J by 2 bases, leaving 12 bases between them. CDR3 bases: TGTGCCAGCAGGCCGCGCGTCTACACAGATACGCAGTATTTT. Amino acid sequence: CASRPRVYTDTQYF.

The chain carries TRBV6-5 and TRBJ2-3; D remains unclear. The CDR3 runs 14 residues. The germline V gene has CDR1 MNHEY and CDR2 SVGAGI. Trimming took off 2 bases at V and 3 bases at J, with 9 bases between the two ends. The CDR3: CASSYGQITDTQYF. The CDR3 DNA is TGTGCCAGCAGTTACGGGCAGATTACAGATACGCAGTATTTT.

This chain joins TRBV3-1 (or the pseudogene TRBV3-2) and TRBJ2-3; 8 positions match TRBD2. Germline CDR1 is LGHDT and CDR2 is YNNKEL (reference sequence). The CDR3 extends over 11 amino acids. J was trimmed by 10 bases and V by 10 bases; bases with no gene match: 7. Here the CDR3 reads CATSGTRAQYF. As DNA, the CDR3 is TGTGCCACCTCCGGGACTAGAGCGCAGTATTTT.